These 32 T cell receptor beta chains came from one sample sequenced in a study of PD-1 blockade in classical Hodgkin lymphoma. Generated by immunoSEQ multiplex PCR, the TCRdb table keeps only in-frame clones and is missing some. This table has about 99,000 clones, approximately 80% appearing once. Every patient experienced relapse after autologous stem cell transplantation, and brentuximab vedotin exposure varied. Here the sequenced sample was peripheral blood mononuclear cells (PBMCs), taken before the second cycle of nivolumab. These receptors were collected from a human donor with classical Hodgkin lymphoma.

The rearrangement links TRBV5-4 to TRBJ2-2; D may be TRBD2 (6 bases). Germline loops: CDR1 SGHNT, CDR2 YYREEE (reference sequence). Trimming shortened V by 3 bases and J by 1 base, and 16 bases separated the two germline ends. This CDR3 contains 17 residues. DNA for the CDR3: TGTGCCAGCAGCTCGAAGGGCGGGATTATGAACACCGGGGAGCTGTTTTTT. Its protein is CASSSKGGIMNTGELFF.

This clone was found once. The chain is built from TRBV2 and TRBJ2-3, with 10 nucleotides matching TRBD1. V was pared by 6 bases and J by 5 bases, with 8 bases of the junction left unmatched. The V gene's germline CDR1 is SNHLY and CDR2 FYNNEI. This CDR3 contains 15 residues. The DNA of the CDR3 is TGTGCCAGCAGCTTAACCCGGGACAGGGGAGATACGCAGTATTTT. This sequence encodes CASSLTRDRGDTQYF.

V usage is TRBV19 and J usage is TRBJ2-7, with 10 bases that match TRBD1. CDR1 and CDR2 (germline): LNHDA, SQIVND (reference sequence). This CDR3 is built from 14 residues. J gave up 6 bases and V 3 bases, and 5 bases lay outside the gene matches. CDR3 in DNA: TGTGCCAGTAGTATGGCTGGGACAGGGGCCGAGCAGTACTTC. This codes for CASSMAGTGAEQYF.

The chain joins TRBV18 to TRBJ2-6; D unresolved. Germline values: CDR1 KGHSH, CDR2 LQKENI. This CDR3 has 16 residues. The V end lost 2 bases, the J end lost 0 bases, and 8 bases lay between the germline ends. The CDR3 loop reads CASSPGSNSGANVLTF. Written as DNA, the CDR3 is TGTGCCAGCTCACCAGGGTCTAACTCTGGGGCCAACGTCCTGACTTTC.

The gene calls are TRBV5-1 and TRBJ2-5; D call uncertain. Germline values: CDR1 SGHRS, CDR2 YFSETQ. The CDR3 contains 17 residues. V shed 4 bases and J shed 6 bases, with 25 bases lying between them. The CDR3 reads CASSPWPADPSPQTQYF. The DNA of the CDR3 is TGCGCCAGCAGCCCCTGGCCCGCGGACCCCAGCCCCCAGACCCAGTACTTC.

The rearrangement uses TRBV19 and TRBJ2-1; 9 positions match TRBD1. J lost 0 bases, V lost 6 bases, and 3 bases had no gene match. Germline CDR1 is LNHDA and CDR2 is SQIVND (reference sequence). The CDR3 has 15 residues. CDR3 protein: CASSGQGSSYNEQFF. The CDR3 bases are TGTGCCAGTAGCGGACAGGGGAGCTCCTACAATGAGCAGTTCTTC.

The V and J genes are TRBV7-9 and TRBJ2-5, with D possibly TRBD2 on 6 matching bases. The V gene lost 5 bases and the J gene lost 7 bases, with 11 bases spanning the gap. Germline CDR1 reads SEHNR; CDR2 reads FQNEAQ (reference sequence). The CDR3 runs to 12 residues. The CDR3 DNA reads as TGTGCCAGCAGCCGGGACTTCGGGACCCAGTACTTC. Protein product: CASSRDFGTQYF.

In its sample, this clone ranks as medium-sized (0.01 to 0.1%). The chain carries TRBV5-4 and TRBJ2-7; the match to TRBD2 covers 10 bases. Trimming at V came to 5 bases and at J to 4 bases, leaving 9 bases not matched to a gene. This CDR3 is 15 amino acids long. CDR1 SGHNT and CDR2 YYREEE come from the germline V gene (reference sequence). CDR3 in amino acids: CASRPEREGWYEQYF. The CDR3 nucleotides are TGTGCCAGCAGACCCGAGCGGGAGGGATGGTACGAGCAGTACTTC.

The V and J genes are TRBV7-2 and TRBJ2-2; weak D call: TRBD1 (6 bases). Per germline, CDR1 SGHTA and CDR2 FQGNSA. The CDR3 has 14 residues. With 5 bases removed from V and 7 bases from J, the gap between germline ends came to 14 bases. CDR3 in DNA: TGTGCCAGCAGCCTAAACAGGGTAGGCGGGGAGCTGTTTTTT. This gives the protein CASSLNRVGGELFF.

The chain employs TRBV7-2 and TRBJ1-5; possibly TRBD1 for D (5 bases). Germline V gene data show CDR1 as SGHTA and CDR2 as FQGNSA. Trimming removed 0 bases from V and 7 bases from J, with 13 bases in between. The CDR3 is made up of 15 amino acids. CDR3 sequence (DNA): TGTGCCAGCAGCTTAGCGCTCAGGGTAGGGCAGCCCCAGCATTTT. Protein product: CASSLALRVGQPQHF.

In its sample, this clone was seen a few times. J is TRBJ1-5 and V is TRBV19; D uncertain. CDR1 is LNHDA and CDR2 is SQIVND in the germline V gene (reference sequence). V was trimmed by 7 bases and J by 6 bases, leaving 10 bases between them. The CDR3 consists of 12 residues. The CDR3 DNA reads as TGTGCCAGTAAAGAGGGAGGTCAGCCCCAGCATTTT. It is translated as CASKEGGQPQHF. Complete variable domain (other parts from reference TRBV19 and TRBJ1-5): DGGITQSPKYLFRKEGQNVTLSCEQNLNHDAMYWYRQDPGQGLRLIYYSQIVNDFQKGDIAEGYSVSREKKESFPLTVTSAQKNPTAFYLCASKEGGQPQHFGDGTRLSIL.

The J gene is TRBJ2-7, the V gene TRBV7-2, with D unclear. The CDR3 loop spans 13 amino acids. Germline CDR1 and CDR2: SGHTA and FQGNSA. V was pared by 6 bases and J by 0 bases, with 9 bases between. The CDR3 spells CASSSRASYEQYF. The DNA of the CDR3 is TGTGCCAGCAGTTCAAGGGCCTCCTACGAGCAGTACTTC.

Here the CDR3 DNA reads TGTGCCAGCAGTGAAGAGTTCGGGGCGGGAGCTTTCTTT. This sequence encodes CASSEEFGAGAFF. The rearrangement joins TRBV2 to TRBJ1-1; TRBD1 might be the D (5 bases). Trimming took 1 base from V and 10 from J, leaving 13 bases between them. The CDR3 is made up of 13 amino acids. Germline loops: CDR1 SNHLY, CDR2 FYNNEI.

The table lists this clone with a count of one. The chain has TRBV7-9 and TRBJ2-1; 11 nucleotides match TRBD2. J gave up 6 bases and V 5 bases, and 15 bases lay outside the gene matches. Germline V gene data show CDR1 as SEHNR and CDR2 as FQNEAQ (reference sequence). CDR3 length: 18 amino acids. CDR3 region: CASSLSTLAGGHGNEQFF. The CDR3 DNA sequence: TGTGCCAGCAGCCTTTCGACTCTAGCGGGAGGACATGGCAATGAGCAGTTCTTC.

This clone appeared a few times. The gene calls are TRBV5-4 and TRBJ2-5, with 10 positions matching TRBD1. Germline CDR1 reads SGHNT; CDR2 reads YYREEE (reference sequence). V lost 4 bases and J lost 5; bases outside the gene matches: 8. This CDR3 contains 15 residues. CDR3: CASSNPWTGGETQYF. CDR3 coding DNA: TGTGCCAGCAGCAACCCCTGGACAGGGGGGGAGACCCAGTACTTC.

This clone was observed a single time. V gene TRBV7-2 combines with J gene TRBJ1-1; D is perhaps TRBD1 (6 bases). With 4 bases removed from V and 5 bases from J, the gap between germline ends came to 17 bases. Per germline, CDR1 SGHTA and CDR2 FQGNSA. The CDR3 has 15 residues. The CDR3 spells CASSWGGQGSTEAFF. CDR3 bases: TGTGCCAGCAGCTGGGGGGGTCAGGGGAGTACTGAAGCTTTCTTT.

The CDR3 DNA reads as TGTGCCAGCAGCCCCCCAGGGAGGGGCTATGGCTACACCTTC. Translating it yields CASSPPGRGYGYTF. The rearrangement joins TRBV11-2 to TRBJ1-2, with D possibly matching TRBD1 (5 bases). There are 14 residues in the CDR3. CDR1 and CDR2 (germline): SGHAT, FQNNGV. The germline V and J ends were trimmed by 5 bases and 4 bases, with 14 bases remaining between them.

Of note for this clone: At one boundary the junction diverges from the germline segment, which might be a read error. The rearrangement joins TRBV6-1 to TRBJ2-7, with D possibly being TRBD1 (6 bases). CDR1 MNHNS and CDR2 SASEGT come from the germline V gene. The CDR3 extends over 14 amino acids. CDR3 nucleotide sequence: TGTGCCAGCAGGGAAGACAGGCACTCCTACGAGCAGTACTTC. Encoded protein: CASREDRHSYEQYF.

The V and J genes are TRBV28 and TRBJ1-5; TRBD1 might be the D (6 bases). Germline CDR1 and CDR2: MDHEN and SYDVKM. This CDR3 has 17 residues. The ends were cut back, 6 bases at V and 1 base at J, with 19 bases in the middle. CDR3 residues: CASSLPPQGLSNQPQHF. In DNA, the CDR3 is TGTGCCAGCAGCCTACCCCCCCAGGGGTTGAGCAATCAGCCCCAGCATTTT.

The CDR3 reads CASSLIRGGADTQYF. In nucleotides, the CDR3 is TGTGCCAGCAGTTTAATCCGCGGGGGGGCAGATACGCAGTATTTT. The chain employs TRBV28 and TRBJ2-3, with 9 nucleotides matching TRBD2. V shed 2 bases, J shed 4 bases, and the junction held 4 bases outside the gene matches. CDR3 size: 15 residues. Germline-derived CDR1 and CDR2 are MDHEN and SYDVKM.

The rearrangement joins TRBV7-2 to TRBJ1-1; the D gene is possibly TRBD1 (5 bases). V dropped 3 bases and J dropped 1 base, with 9 bases sitting between them. CDR1 and CDR2 (germline): SGHTA, FQGNSA. CDR3 length equals 14 residues. CDR3: CASSLVQANTEAFF. CDR3 nucleotides: TGTGCCAGCAGCTTGGTACAGGCGAACACTGAAGCTTTCTTT.

The chain carries TRBV9 and TRBJ2-7; weak D call: TRBD1 (6 bases). The CDR3 spans 15 residues. The germline V gene has CDR1 SGDLS and CDR2 YYNGEE. With 0 bases removed from V and 0 bases from J, the gap between germline ends came to 10 bases. The CDR3 sequence: CASSVGQASSYEQYF. The CDR3 coding sequence is TGTGCCAGCAGCGTAGGACAGGCGAGCTCCTACGAGCAGTACTTC.

The V call is TRBV9, the J call TRBJ2-7, with a tentative D call TRBD2 (6 bases). Trimming stripped 0 bases from V and 6 bases from J, with 10 bases between. This CDR3 is 13 amino acids long. Germline V gene sequence: CDR1 SGDLS, CDR2 YYNGEE. CDR3 bases: TGTGCCAGCAGCGTAGATCTAGCGAGCGAGCAGTACTTC. It specifies CASSVDLASEQYF. Filled out from reference TRBV9 and TRBJ2-7, the complete variable domain reads DSGVTQTPKHLITATGQRVTLRCSPRSGDLSVYWYQQSLDQGLQFLIQYYNGEERAKGNILERFSAQQFPDLHSELNLSSLELGDSALYFCASSVDLASEQYFGPGTRLTVT.

A few counts support this clone. V usage is TRBV4-3 and J usage is TRBJ2-7; 9 bases match TRBD2. Germline values: CDR1 LGHNA, CDR2 YSLEER. This CDR3 has 16 amino acids. Trimming at V came to 3 bases and at J to 2 bases, leaving 8 bases not matched to a gene. CDR3 sequence: CASSHTSGRSTYEQYF. Here the CDR3 DNA reads TGCGCCAGCAGCCACACTAGCGGGCGCTCTACCTACGAGCAGTACTTC.

The rearrangement links TRBV30 to TRBJ1-3, with TRBD1 matching over 7 bases. The length of the CDR3 is 15 residues. The V gene's germline CDR1 is GTSNPN and CDR2 SVGIG (reference sequence). After removal of 5 bases from V and 2 bases from J, the junction contained 9 bases not matched to a gene. The CDR3 DNA sequence: TGTGCCTGGTCCCCGGGAGGGGGCACTGGAAACACCATATATTTT. It is translated as CAWSPGGGTGNTIYF. The entire variable domain, with the rest obtained from reference TRBV30 and TRBJ1-3, is as follows: SQTIHQWPATLVQPVGSPLSLECTVEGTSNPNLYWYRQAAGRGLQLLFYSVGIGQISSEVPQNLSASRPQDRQFILSSKKLLLSDSGFYLCAWSPGGGTGNTIYFGEGSWLTVV.

This rearrangement joins TRBV7-6 to TRBJ2-1; 9 bases line up with TRBD2. Trimming took 5 bases from V and 4 from J; bases not matched to a gene: 12. Looked up from germline, CDR1 is SGHVS and CDR2 is FNYEAQ. The CDR3 spans 17 residues. The CDR3 spells CASSLGMAGGGYNEQFF. The DNA of the CDR3 is TGTGCCAGCAGCCTCGGAATGGCGGGAGGGGGGTACAATGAGCAGTTCTTC.

This clone was counted a few times. The rearrangement uses TRBV6-1 and TRBJ1-5, with TRBD1 matching over 7 bases. The V and J ends lost 6 bases and 4 bases, in that order; junction bases with no gene match: 9. Germline assignment: CDR1 MNHNS and CDR2 SASEGT. The CDR3 length is 15 residues. The CDR3 protein is CASRGERGRNQPQHF. DNA for the CDR3: TGTGCCAGCAGGGGTGAAAGGGGGCGGAATCAGCCCCAGCATTTT.

V and J are TRBV14 and TRBJ1-2; 9 nucleotides agree with TRBD1. Unmatched junction bases numbered 7, after V lost 2 bases and J lost 6 bases. This CDR3 has 15 amino acids. Germline CDR1 SGHDN, CDR2 FVKESK. CDR3 region: CASSQLDRGSDGYTF. CDR3 bases: TGTGCCAGCAGCCAACTGGACAGGGGAAGCGATGGCTACACCTTC.

This clone was seen only a few times. This chain links TRBV5-6 with TRBJ1-2; D remains unclear. The CDR3 consists of 13 residues. CDR1 SGHDT and CDR2 YYEEEE come from the germline V gene. The V gene lost 0 bases and the J gene lost 5 bases, with 8 bases spanning the gap. Here the CDR3 DNA reads TGTGCCAGCAGCTTGGGGCGCGGATATGGCTACACCTTC. Protein: CASSLGRGYGYTF.

J is TRBJ2-7 and V is TRBV29-1, with D perhaps matching TRBD1 or TRBD2 (5 bases each). Germline V CDR1 and CDR2: SQVTM, ANQGSEA. Trimming removed 8 bases from V and 2 bases from J, with 19 bases in between. The CDR3 spans 14 residues. The CDR3 is CSTGRPGRTYEQYF. The CDR3 coding sequence is TGCAGCACCGGTAGGCCGGGACGGACCTACGAGCAGTACTTC.

This chain joins TRBV7-8 and TRBJ1-4; 9 bases fit TRBD1. Germline V gene lookup returns CDR1 SGHVS and CDR2 FQNEAQ. V lost 5 bases to trimming and J lost 2 bases; unmatched junction nucleotides: 3. The CDR3 has 15 residues. The CDR3, as DNA: TGTGCCAGCAGCCCGGGGACAGGGACTAATGAAAAACTGTTTTTT. Translation gives CASSPGTGTNEKLFF. Full variable domain (rest looked up from reference TRBV7-8 and TRBJ1-4): GAGVSQSPRYKVAKRGQDVALRCDPISGHVSLFWYQQALGQGPEFLTYFQNEAQLDKSGLPSDRFFAERPEGSVSTLKIQRTQQEDSAVYLCASSPGTGTNEKLFFGSGTQLSVL.

In this sample, this clone turned up a few times. The rearrangement uses TRBV7-9 and TRBJ1-1; tentative D call: TRBD1 (5 bases). CDR1 is SEHNR, CDR2 FQNEAQ, per germline (reference sequence). Trimming stripped 5 bases from V and 4 bases from J, with 14 bases between. The CDR3 sequence is 14 residues long. The CDR3 region is CASSPPQGGTEAFF. CDR3 in DNA: TGTGCCAGCAGCCCCCCCCAGGGCGGCACTGAAGCTTTCTTT.